These T cell receptor beta chains were read from a single sample in a study of T-cell reconstitution after alpha-beta-depleted transplantation in children. MiXCR, applied by TCRdb to the PCR reads, yields one record per CDR3 protein. Among about 120,000 distinct CDR3 sequences listed, roughly 23% were seen once. The source was PBMCs, mostly from graft donor cells, collected 180 days after TCRalphabeta/CD19-depleted stem cell transplant. Every receptor here comes from a male patient aged 2-10 years who had a stem cell transplant for chronic granulomatous disease, so the T cells may come from the graft donor. CDR3s include the opening cysteine and the closing phenylalanine or tryptophan. The order of the fields is J gene, V gene, D gene, clone size, CDR3 protein, CDR3 DNA. The D gene is left open where the match is weak. Some rows mark clone size as missing; the rest say once, few, many or name a class of expanded clone.

J gene: TRBJ2-7
V gene: TRBV5-1
D gene: TRBD2
clone size: many
CDR3 protein: CASSGTSGSPSEQYF
CDR3 DNA: TGCGCCAGCAGCGGGACTAGCGGGAGCCCTTCCGAGCAGTACTTC

J gene: TRBJ2-1
V gene: TRBV27
D gene: NA
clone size: many
CDR3 protein: CASSTTSYNEQFF
CDR3 DNA: TGTGCCAGCTCTACAACCTCCTACAATGAGCAGTTCTTC

J gene: TRBJ2-2
V gene: TRBV20-1
D gene: NA
clone size: NA
CDR3 protein: CSARVMDSPGELFF
CDR3 DNA: TGCAGTGCTAGAGTTATGGACTCTCCCGGGGAGCTGTTTTTT

J gene: TRBJ1-2
V gene: TRBV15
D gene: NA
clone size: few
CDR3 protein: CATSRDQTAYPQTF
CDR3 DNA: TGTGCCACCAGCAGAGATCAGACAGCCTATCCGCAGACCTTC

J gene: TRBJ2-1
V gene: TRBV25-1
D gene: TRBD1
clone size: many
CDR3 protein: CASSGTVIIF
CDR3 DNA: TGTGCCAGTTCCGGGACAGTAATAATCTTC

J gene: TRBJ2-5
V gene: TRBV20-1
D gene: NA
clone size: many
CDR3 protein: CSAISGSETQYF
CDR3 DNA: TGCAGTGCTATCTCGGGATCGGAGACCCAGTACTTC

J gene: TRBJ2-3
V gene: TRBV20-1
D gene: TRBD1
clone size: many
CDR3 protein: CSARATGGWTDTQYF
CDR3 DNA: TGCAGTGCTAGAGCCACAGGGGGATGGACAGATACGCAGTATTTT

J gene: TRBJ2-5
V gene: TRBV20-1
D gene: NA
clone size: few
CDR3 protein: CSARQGIAYQETQYF
CDR3 DNA: TGCAGTGCGAGGCAGGGGATTGCCTACCAAGAGACCCAGTACTTC

J gene: TRBJ2-4
V gene: TRBV7-2
D gene: TRBD2
clone size: NA
CDR3 protein: CASRGTSGKNIQYF
CDR3 DNA: TGTGCCAGCAGAGGGACTAGCGGGAAAAACATTCAGTACTTC

J gene: TRBJ2-7
V gene: TRBV20-1
D gene: TRBD1
clone size: many
CDR3 protein: CSARGQGSYEQYF
CDR3 DNA: TGCAGTGCTAGGGGACAGGGGTCCTACGAGCAGTACTTC

J gene: TRBJ2-1
V gene: TRBV29-1
D gene: TRBD2
clone size: many
CDR3 protein: CSVAHNLPSGRNNEQFF
CDR3 DNA: TGCAGCGTTGCCCACAACTTACCTAGCGGGAGGAACAATGAGCAGTTCTTC

J gene: TRBJ2-7
V gene: TRBV7-2
D gene: TRBD2
clone size: few
CDR3 protein: CASSQLAGAYEQYF
CDR3 DNA: TGTGCCAGCAGCCAACTAGCGGGAGCTTACGAGCAGTACTTC

J gene: TRBJ2-3
V gene: TRBV15
D gene: NA
clone size: NA
CDR3 protein: CATSRDSTDTQYF
CDR3 DNA: TGTGCCACCAGCAGAGACTCCACAGATACGCAGTATTTT

J gene: TRBJ2-7
V gene: TRBV5-1
D gene: TRBD1
clone size: once
CDR3 protein: CASSEPGQGYEQYF
CDR3 DNA: TGCGCCAGCAGCGAACCGGGACAGGGCTACGAGCAGTACTTC

J gene: TRBJ2-3
V gene: TRBV11-2
D gene: TRBD1
clone size: many
CDR3 protein: CASSPIPLTGKVTDTQYF
CDR3 DNA: TGTGCCAGCAGCCCTATTCCCTTGACAGGGAAAGTGACAGATACGCAGTATTTT

J gene: TRBJ2-3
V gene: TRBV7-7
D gene: NA
clone size: NA
CDR3 protein: CASSPGALGDTQYF
CDR3 DNA: TGTGCTAGCAGCCCCGGGGCTCTTGGGGATACGCAGTATTTT

J gene: TRBJ2-3
V gene: TRBV7-2
D gene: NA
clone size: NA
CDR3 protein: CASSLTSPTDTQYF
CDR3 DNA: TGTGCCAGCAGCTTAACTTCTCCCACAGATACGCAGTATTTT

J gene: TRBJ2-1
V gene: TRBV5-1
D gene: NA
clone size: many
CDR3 protein: CASSLVRQAGEQFF
CDR3 DNA: TGCGCCAGCAGCTTGGTAAGACAGGCGGGTGAGCAGTTCTTC

J gene: TRBJ2-1
V gene: TRBV12-3/TRBV12-4
D gene: TRBD1
clone size: many
CDR3 protein: CASSSTGTREQFF
CDR3 DNA: TGTGCCAGCAGTTCGACAGGGACCCGGGAGCAGTTCTTC

J gene: TRBJ2-1
V gene: TRBV7-2
D gene: NA
clone size: NA
CDR3 protein: CASSLATEQFF
CDR3 DNA: TGTGCCAGCAGCTTAGCCACTGAGCAGTTCTTC

J gene: TRBJ2-3
V gene: TRBV29-1
D gene: NA
clone size: many
CDR3 protein: CSVNTGTDTQYF
CDR3 DNA: TGCAGCGTTAATACAGGAACAGATACGCAGTATTTT

J gene: TRBJ2-1
V gene: TRBV7-2
D gene: NA
clone size: many
CDR3 protein: CASSLGPSSYNEQFF
CDR3 DNA: TGTGCCAGCAGCTTAGGGCCGAGCTCCTACAATGAGCAGTTCTTC

J gene: TRBJ2-4
V gene: TRBV29-1
D gene: TRBD1
clone size: many
CDR3 protein: CSVEDWTGRNIQYF
CDR3 DNA: TGCAGCGTTGAAGACTGGACAGGGAGAAACATTCAGTACTTC

J gene: TRBJ2-3
V gene: TRBV12-3/TRBV12-4
D gene: NA
clone size: NA
CDR3 protein: CASSLGGRNTDTQYF
CDR3 DNA: TGTGCCAGCAGTTTAGGGGGCAGGAACACAGATACGCAGTATTTT

J gene: TRBJ2-3
V gene: TRBV12-3/TRBV12-4
D gene: TRBD2
clone size: NA
CDR3 protein: CASSFASGTTDTQYF
CDR3 DNA: TGTGCCAGCAGTTTTGCTAGCGGGACAACAGATACGCAGTATTTT

J gene: TRBJ2-7
V gene: TRBV3-1
D gene: TRBD1
clone size: NA
CDR3 protein: CASSQGTGWTYEQYF
CDR3 DNA: TGTGCCAGCAGCCAAGGGACAGGGTGGACCTACGAGCAGTACTTC

J gene: TRBJ2-3
V gene: TRBV4-3
D gene: TRBD2
clone size: NA
CDR3 protein: CASSQGGSGLITDTQYF
CDR3 DNA: TGCGCCAGCAGCCAGGGAGGGTCGGGACTAATCACAGATACGCAGTATTTT